This T cell receptor (beta chain) was captured in a study of control samples from healthy donors and cancer patients. Germline loops: CDR1 SQVTM, CDR2 ANQGSEA. Trimming took 0 bases from V and 1 from J, leaving 8 bases between them. There are 14 residues in the CDR3. TCRdb keeps only in-frame clones here, not all; method: immunoSEQ multiplex PCR. Here the sample spans more than 85,000 clones, 90% being singletons. The rearrangement links TRBV29-1 to TRBJ2-3; D is possibly TRBD2 (6 bases). Sequenced sample: blood. This sequence was found in a human donor in good health. The donor label of this sample is uncertain. The DNA of the CDR3 is TGCAGCGTTGAAGATCCGGGGGGCACAGATACGCAGTATTTT. Translating it yields CSVEDPGGTDTQYF.